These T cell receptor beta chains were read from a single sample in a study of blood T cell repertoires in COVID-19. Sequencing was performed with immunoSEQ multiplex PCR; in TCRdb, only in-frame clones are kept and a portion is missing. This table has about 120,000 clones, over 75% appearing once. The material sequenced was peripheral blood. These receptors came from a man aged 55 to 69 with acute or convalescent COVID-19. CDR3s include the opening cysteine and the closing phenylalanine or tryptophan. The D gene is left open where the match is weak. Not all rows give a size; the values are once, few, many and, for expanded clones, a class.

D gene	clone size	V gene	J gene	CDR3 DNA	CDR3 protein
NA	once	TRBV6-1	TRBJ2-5	TGTGCCAGCAGTAACCTACGGGGGAAGACCCAGTACTTC	CASSNLRGKTQYF
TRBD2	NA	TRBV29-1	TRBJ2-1	TGCAGCGTTGAGCTCAGCGGGAGTTCCTACAATGAGCAGTTCTTC	CSVELSGSSYNEQFF
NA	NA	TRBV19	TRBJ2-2	TGTGCCAGTAGGGCCGGGACACGGAACACCGGGGAGCTGTTTTTT	CASRAGTRNTGELFF
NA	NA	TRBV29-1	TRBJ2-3	TGCAGCGTGAGACAGGCCCTCACAGATACGCAGTATTTT	CSVRQALTDTQYF
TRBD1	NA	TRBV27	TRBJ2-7	TGTGCCAGCACCCCGAGGGCAGGGGGCAGCGTTTATCACGAGCAGTACTTC	CASTPRAGGSVYHEQYF
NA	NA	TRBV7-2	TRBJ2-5	TGTGCCAGCAGCTTAGAAGGGGCAGGGGCCGCAGGGGAGACCCAGTACTTC	CASSLEGAGAAGETQYF
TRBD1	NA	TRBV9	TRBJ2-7	TGTGCCAGCAGCGTAGCCCCGACAGGGCACTACGAGCAGTACTTC	CASSVAPTGHYEQYF
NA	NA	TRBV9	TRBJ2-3	TGTGCCAGCAGCGTAGGAGGGATCGGCACAGATACGCAGTATTTT	CASSVGGIGTDTQYF
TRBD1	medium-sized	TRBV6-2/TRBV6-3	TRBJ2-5	TGTGCCAGCAGTGGGACAGGGGAAAGTGAGACCCAGTACTTC	CASSGTGESETQYF
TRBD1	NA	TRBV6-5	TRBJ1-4	TGTGCCAGCAGTTACTCGAGCGGACAGGGGAATGAAAAACTGTTTTTT	CASSYSSGQGNEKLFF
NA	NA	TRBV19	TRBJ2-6	TGTGCCAGTAGTATAAATCCGAGATCTGGGGCCAACGTCCTGACTTTC	CASSINPRSGANVLTF
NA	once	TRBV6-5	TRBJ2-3	TGTGCCAGCAGACCCGACTTTCCCCCAGATACGCAGTATTTT	CASRPDFPPDTQYF
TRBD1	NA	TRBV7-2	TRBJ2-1	TGTGCCAGCAGCTTAGCGAGGACAGGGAAGCAGTTCTTC	CASSLARTGKQFF
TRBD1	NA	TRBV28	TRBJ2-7	TGTGCCAGCAGTGATCCGGGACAGCGAATCTCCTACGAGCAGTACTTC	CASSDPGQRISYEQYF
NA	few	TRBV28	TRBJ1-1	TGTGCCAGCAGTTTCCGGGGGGGCTCCGCTGAAGCTTTCTTT	CASSFRGGSAEAFF
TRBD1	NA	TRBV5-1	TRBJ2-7	TGCGCCAGCAGCTTGGAGAAAGGGGGCGGTGCGGGCGAGCAGTACTTC	CASSLEKGGGAGEQYF
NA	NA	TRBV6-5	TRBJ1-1	TGTGCCAGCAGCTCCGAAAGGTCCGGGGTCACTGAAGCTTTCTTT	CASSSERSGVTEAFF
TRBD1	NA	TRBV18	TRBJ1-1	TGTGCCAGCTCACCGACGCAGGGGGCCCACACTGAAGCTTTCTTT	CASSPTQGAHTEAFF
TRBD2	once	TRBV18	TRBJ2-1	TGTGCCAGCTCACCACCGGGAGCGCTAGCGGGAGAAAATGAGCAGTTCTTC	CASSPPGALAGENEQFF
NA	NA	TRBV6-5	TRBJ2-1	TGTGCCAGCAGTTACAGGGGCAATGAGCAGTTCTTC	CASSYRGNEQFF
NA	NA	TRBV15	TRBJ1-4	TGTGCCACGAAAAAAGAGGAAAAACTGTTTTTT	CATKKEEKLFF
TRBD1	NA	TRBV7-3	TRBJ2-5	TGTGCCAGCAGCTCTACAGGGGGACAAGAGACCCAGTACTTC	CASSSTGGQETQYF
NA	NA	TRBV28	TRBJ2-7	TGTGCCAGCAGTTTGGGTCCCACGGGGAAATACGAGCAGTACTTC	CASSLGPTGKYEQYF
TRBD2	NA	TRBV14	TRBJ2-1	TGTGCCAGCAGCCAAGACAAGACTAGCTCCAGCTCCTACAATGAGCAGTTCTTC	CASSQDKTSSSSYNEQFF
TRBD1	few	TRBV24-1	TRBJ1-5	TGTGCCACCTCCCCAGGGGGCTGGCAGCCCCAGCATTTT	CATSPGGWQPQHF
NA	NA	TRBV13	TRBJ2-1	TGTGCCAGCAGCTCGATTCGGGAGCGGGCCTACAATGAGCAGTTCTTC	CASSSIRERAYNEQFF
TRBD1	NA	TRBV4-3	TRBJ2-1	TGCGCCAGCAGCCAAGATCTGGGCCCAACAGGGGAAAGGGGGCAGTTCTTC	CASSQDLGPTGERGQFF
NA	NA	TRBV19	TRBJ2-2	TGTGCCAGCAAGACAGCCGCGAACACCGGGGAGCTGTTTTTT	CASKTAANTGELFF
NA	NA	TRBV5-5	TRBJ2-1	TGTGCCAGCAGCTTGGGGCTAGGAGATCGTGAGCAGTTCTTC	CASSLGLGDREQFF
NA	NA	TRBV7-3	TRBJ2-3	TGTGCCAGCAGCTTAACGGGTCCGCGGGATACGCAGTATTTT	CASSLTGPRDTQYF
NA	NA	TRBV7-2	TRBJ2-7	TGTGCCAGCAGCCCGGACTACGGGACAGTCTCCTACGAGCAGTACTTC	CASSPDYGTVSYEQYF
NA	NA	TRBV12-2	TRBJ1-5	TGTGCAAGTCGCTTAGAGGAGGACAGGGGACGGCAGCCCCAGCATTTT	CASRLEEDRGRQPQHF
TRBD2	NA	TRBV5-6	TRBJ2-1	TGTGCCAGCAGCTTGGTTGCGGGGGGTGAGCAGTTCTTC	CASSLVAGGEQFF
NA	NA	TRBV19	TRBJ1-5	TGTGCCACATCCGGGGGGAGCAATAGCAATCAGCCCCAGCATTTT	CATSGGSNSNQPQHF
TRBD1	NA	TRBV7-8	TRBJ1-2	TGTGCCAGCAGCTTGTATCTCGGGACAGCCTATGGCTACACCTTC	CASSLYLGTAYGYTF
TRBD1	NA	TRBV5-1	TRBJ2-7	TGCGCCAGCAGCCCGAAGGGACAGGGTTCTCAAGACTACGAGCAGTACTTC	CASSPKGQGSQDYEQYF
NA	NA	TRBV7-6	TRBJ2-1	TGTGCCAGCAGCTTAACCGCGGCGGGACAGTACAATGAGCAGTTCTTC	CASSLTAAGQYNEQFF
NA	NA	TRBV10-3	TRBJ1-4	TGTGCCATCAGTGCCGGGTCTTCAACTAATGAAAAACTGTTTTTT	CAISAGSSTNEKLFF
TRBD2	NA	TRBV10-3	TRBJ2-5	TGTGCCATCGGACTAGCGGGGGAGACCCAGTACTTC	CAIGLAGETQYF
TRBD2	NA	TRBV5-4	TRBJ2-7	TGTGCCAGCAGCGACGGGGGGTACGAGCAGTACTTC	CASSDGGYEQYF
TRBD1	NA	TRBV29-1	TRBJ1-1	TGCAGCGTTGACGATGACCAGGGGGTTGGGACTGAAGCTTTCTTT	CSVDDDQGVGTEAFF
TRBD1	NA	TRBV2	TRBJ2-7	TGTGCCAGCAGACGGACAGGGGGTGGTAGCAGCTACTACGAGCAGTACTTC	CASRRTGGGSSYYEQYF
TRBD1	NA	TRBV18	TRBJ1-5	TGTGCCAGCTCACCGTCGGGACAGTATAGCAATCAGCCCCAGCATTTT	CASSPSGQYSNQPQHF
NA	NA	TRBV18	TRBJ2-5	TGTGCCAGCTCAACGGGGAGCCAAGAGACCCAGTACTTC	CASSTGSQETQYF
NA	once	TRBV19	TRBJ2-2	TGTGCCAGTTTAGGGACACCGAACACCGGGGAGCTGTTTTTT	CASLGTPNTGELFF
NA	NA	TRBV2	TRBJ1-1	TGTGCCAGCAATGAGCAGGTACAAGCTTTCTTT	CASNEQVQAFF
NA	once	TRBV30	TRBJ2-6	TGTGCCTGGAGCAGGTCTGGGGCCAACGTCCTGACTTTC	CAWSRSGANVLTF
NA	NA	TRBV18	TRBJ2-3	TGTGCCAGCTCACCACCCGTCAGGGTGGCAGATACGCAGTATTTT	CASSPPVRVADTQYF
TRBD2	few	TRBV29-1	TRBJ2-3	TGCAGCGTCGGGGGACTAGCGGGAGGGATTGCAGATACGCAGTATTTT	CSVGGLAGGIADTQYF
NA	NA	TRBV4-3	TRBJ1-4	TGCGCCAGCAGCCAAGATCCCTGGGCAGGGGATCGAGCTAATGAAAAACTGTTTTTT	CASSQDPWAGDRANEKLFF
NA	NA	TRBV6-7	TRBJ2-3	TGTGCCAGCAGTTACTGTCGGGGTCTTGGCACAGATACGCAGTATTTT	CASSYCRGLGTDTQYF
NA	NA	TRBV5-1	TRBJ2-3	TGCGCCAGCAGGGCTCTGGGGGCCACAGATACGCAGTATTTT	CASRALGATDTQYF
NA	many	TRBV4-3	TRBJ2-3	TGCGCCAGCAGCCAAGAAGGGGGCACAGATACGCAGTATTTT	CASSQEGGTDTQYF